This T cell receptor beta chain was found in a study of T cells in Graves' hyperthyroidism and ophthalmopathy. Authors of the study amplified TCR beta CDR3 regions from RNA transcripts. First-round RT-PCR with HTBI primers amplified the TCR CDR3 region. TCRdb called the multiplex PCR reads again in MiXCR, with one record for every CDR3 protein. The sample contains about 640,000 distinct CDR3 sequences, roughly 20% of which appear only once. Trimming at V came to 2 bases and at J to 3 bases, leaving 9 bases not matched to a gene. The CDR3 totals 16 residues. CDR1 is MNHNS, CDR2 SASEGT, per germline. Clinical symptoms, serum thyroxine, TRAb, thyroid ultrasound and orbital computed tomography informed diagnoses. Study findings and constraints: Ophthalmopathy and stable hyperthyroidism were told apart by a 13 V-J model. The model made its ophthalmopathy prediction, and onset followed a median approximately six months later.

Details on this clonotype: Its antigen is unknown.

The receptor was isolated from a man younger than 45 with Graves' ophthalmopathy. This chain uses TRBV6-1 with TRBJ2-5, with TRBD2 matching over 7 bases. Sequencing used blood. The chain's CDR3 is CASSEWSNLAEETQYF. CDR3 nucleotide sequence: TGTGCCAGCAGTGAATGGTCCAACCTAGCGGAAGAGACCCAGTACTTC.